What follows are 9 T cell receptor beta chains derived from one specimen sequenced in a study of OX40 agonist ivuxolimab in advanced cancers. Libraries were prepared through the immunoSEQ multiplex PCR assay. Imported from immuneACCESS, the table was reduced by TCRdb to in-frame sequences with V and J called. These copies leave out some clones; in studies compared against another copy, an unresolved V gene accounts for under half, and the cause of the remainder is not known. The sample contains tens of thousands of clones, over 75% of them found a single time. Clones ranked in the top ten supply over 3% of the sample. The source material was CD4+ or CD8+ T cells sorted from blood, sampled in a trial of the OX40 agonist ivuxolimab. The receptors shown here come from an adult with an advanced solid tumor such as melanoma, head and neck, liver or kidney cancer.

V gene TRBV28 combines with J gene TRBJ2-7; no firm D call. V lost 6 bases, J lost 2 bases, and 8 bases lay in between. The CDR3 length is 12 residues. Germline-derived CDR1 and CDR2 are MDHEN and SYDVKM. The CDR3 DNA follows: TGTGCCAGCAGGAACGGAGCCTACGAGCAGTACTTC. Translation gives CASRNGAYEQYF.

The rearrangement joins TRBV28 to TRBJ1-1; 8 bases align to TRBD1. CDR1 MDHEN and CDR2 SYDVKM come from the germline V gene. This CDR3 is built from 13 residues. V was pared by 8 bases and J by 2 bases, with 4 bases of the junction left unmatched. CDR3 DNA sequence: TGTGCCAGCGGGACAGGCCCTAACACTGAAGCTTTCTTT. Its translation: CASGTGPNTEAFF.

The chain joins TRBV5-4 to TRBJ2-6, with TRBD2 matching over 10 bases. CDR1 is SGHNT and CDR2 is YYREEE in the germline V gene (reference sequence). Unmatched junction bases numbered 7, after V lost 1 base and J lost 0 bases. The CDR3 is made up of 19 amino acids. The CDR3, as DNA: TGTGCCAGCAGCTTGAAGCGGGAGGGACTCATCTCTGGGGCCAACGTCCTGACTTTC. Translated: CASSLKREGLISGANVLTF.

Only a few counts were recorded for this clone. The chain combines TRBV7-9 with TRBJ1-5; D not resolved. Germline V gene data show CDR1 as SEHNR and CDR2 as FQNEAQ (reference sequence). The germline V and J ends were trimmed by 6 bases and 0 bases, with 9 bases remaining between them. The length of the CDR3 is 14 residues. The CDR3 loop reads CASSRGDSNQPQHF. In DNA, the CDR3 is TGTGCCAGCAGTCGTGGGGATAGCAATCAGCCCCAGCATTTT.

The chain has TRBV10-3 and TRBJ2-3; possibly TRBD1 for D (6 bases). The CDR3 has 14 residues. Germline-derived CDR1 and CDR2 are ENHRY and SYGVKD. V shed 6 bases and J shed 0 bases, with 10 bases lying between them. In DNA form, the CDR3 reads TGTGCCATCAGGACGACAGGAAGCACAGATACGCAGTATTTT. It specifies CAIRTTGSTDTQYF.

V and J are TRBV27 and TRBJ1-5; D unclear. The germline V and J ends were trimmed by 6 bases and 5 bases, with 14 bases remaining between them. Per the germline V gene, CDR1 is MNHEY and CDR2 is SMNVEV (reference sequence). This CDR3 is 14 amino acids long. The CDR3 region has the DNA TGTGCCAGCAGCCCAAGAGCCAGCCATCAGCCCCAGCATTTT. Translating it yields CASSPRASHQPQHF.

This clone was observed a few times. The chain uses TRBV9 and TRBJ2-7; D is uncertain. V was pared by 4 bases and J by 10 bases, with 6 bases between. This CDR3 comprises 9 residues. The germline CDR1 and CDR2 sequences are SGDLS and YYNGEE. CDR3 sequence (DNA): TGTGCCAGCAGCCCCGGACAGTACTTC. Protein product: CASSPGQYF.

This chain's CDR3 is CASSDQQGGIHNEQFF. The CDR3 DNA reads as TGTGCCAGCAGCGACCAACAGGGTGGCATACACAATGAGCAGTTCTTC. The rearrangement links TRBV9 to TRBJ2-1, with D perhaps matching TRBD1 (6 bases). The CDR3 length is 16 residues. V lost 3 bases and J 5 bases, leaving 18 bases between the germline ends. Germline CDR1 is SGDLS and CDR2 is YYNGEE.

V and J are TRBV6-5 and TRBJ2-7; D is uncertain. The CDR3 is made up of 14 amino acids. Trimming removed 2 bases from V and 1 base from J, with 9 bases in between. The germline CDR1 and CDR2 sequences are MNHEY and SVGAGI. The CDR3 spells CASSYDQVSYEQYF. CDR3 in DNA: TGTGCCAGCAGTTACGATCAGGTATCCTACGAGCAGTACTTC.